This paragraph covers one TCR beta chain sequence. This CDR3 has 19 residues. Germline CDR1 MGHRA, CDR2 YSYEKL. V shed 1 base and J 2 bases; nucleotides not matched to a gene: 12. Original data processing: Amplification from reference gene primers served as the basis for estimated nucleated cell counts. Profiling relied on immunoSEQ multiplex PCR, and the TCRdb table lists in-frame clones only, not all of them. From that table come the V and J calls and clone size; the DNA was used to work out D and trimming. In the table there are 110,000 to 150,000 clones, 65% to 85% of which are singletons. This specimen belongs to a study of blood T cell repertoires in COVID-19. Study-wide background: The samples span acute and convalescent COVID-19 from the United States, Italy and Spain. PBMCs, B-cell-depleted T cells, or T cells provided the cDNA or gDNA that made up the material.

Sequenced sample: peripheral blood. This rearrangement joins TRBV4-1 to TRBJ2-5; 11 nucleotides match TRBD2. The sequence came from a woman aged 60 to 75 with acute or convalescent COVID-19. This chain's CDR3 is CASSQAHSKSSGRQETQYF. The CDR3 nucleotides read TGCGCCAGCAGCCAAGCACATTCTAAATCTAGCGGGAGGCAAGAGACCCAGTACTTC.